This TCR beta chain was recorded in a study of regulatory T cells in long-lasting Graves disease. Background on the study: Antithyroid drug exposure in newly diagnosed Graves' patients had lasted under 3 months.

The time point denotes: newly diagnosed GD, antithyroid drugs for less than 3 months. With RNA extracted from PBMCs as input, the TCR library was made. Building the TCR beta libraries relied on iRepertoire HTBI primers, and CDR3 regions underwent Arm-PCR. MiXCR was run by TCRdb on the multiplex PCR reads, yielding one entry per CDR3 protein. This sample has around 400,000 distinct CDR3 sequences; about a sixth occur once, and the top ten carry about a fifth. The study's findings and limits: Shared public clonotypes totalled roughly 2,500 in persistent patients, compared with some 920 in new patients. Having only a small sample size may have limited accuracy.

To note about this clonotype: The antigen remains undetermined. With a far larger clone one base away, a read error is the likely cause.

The sequencing used peripheral blood mononuclear cells (PBMCs), collected at new diagnosis, from a patient treated with antithyroid drugs. The origin of this receptor is a female donor with Graves disease.

CDR3 in DNA: TGTGCCAGCAGCTTAGAGGCGACAGGATCCTACGAGCAGTTCTTC. The encoded protein is CASSLEATGSYEQFF. The rearrangement links TRBV11-2 to TRBJ2-1; tentatively, D is TRBD1 (6 bases). V was shortened by 0 bases and J by 10 bases, with 16 bases between the two germline ends. Germline CDR1 SGHAT, CDR2 FQNNGV. CDR3 length equals 15 residues.